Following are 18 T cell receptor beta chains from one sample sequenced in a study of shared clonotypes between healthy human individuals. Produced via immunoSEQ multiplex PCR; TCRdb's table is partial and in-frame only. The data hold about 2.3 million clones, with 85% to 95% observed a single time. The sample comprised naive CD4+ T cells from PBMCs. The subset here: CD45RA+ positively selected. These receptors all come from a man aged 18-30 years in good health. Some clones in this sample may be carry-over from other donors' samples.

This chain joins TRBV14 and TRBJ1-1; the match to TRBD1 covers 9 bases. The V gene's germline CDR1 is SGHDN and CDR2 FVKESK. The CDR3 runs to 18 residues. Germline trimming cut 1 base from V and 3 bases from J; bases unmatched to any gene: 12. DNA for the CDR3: TGTGCCAGCAGCCAAGGATTACAGGGGGCATTGAAGGACACTGAAGCTTTCTTT. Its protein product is CASSQGLQGALKDTEAFF.

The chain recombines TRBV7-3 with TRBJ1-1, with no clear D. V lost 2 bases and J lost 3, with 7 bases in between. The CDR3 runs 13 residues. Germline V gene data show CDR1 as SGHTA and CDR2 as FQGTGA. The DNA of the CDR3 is TGTGCCAGCAGCTTAGCGGGTTACACTGAAGCTTTCTTT. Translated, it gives CASSLAGYTEAFF. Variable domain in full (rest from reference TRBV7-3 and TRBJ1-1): GAGVSQTPSNKVTEKGKYVELRCDPISGHTALYWYRQSLGQGPEFLIYFQGTGAADDSGLPNDRFFAVRPEGSVSTLKIQRTERGDSAVYLCASSLAGYTEAFFGQGTRLTVV.

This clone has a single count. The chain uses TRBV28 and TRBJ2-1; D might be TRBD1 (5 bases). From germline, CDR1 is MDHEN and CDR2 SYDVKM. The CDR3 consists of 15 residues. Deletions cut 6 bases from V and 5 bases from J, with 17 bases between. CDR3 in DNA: TGTGCCAGCAGAAAATCAGGGTGGTTAAACAATGAGCAGTTCTTC. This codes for CASRKSGWLNNEQFF.

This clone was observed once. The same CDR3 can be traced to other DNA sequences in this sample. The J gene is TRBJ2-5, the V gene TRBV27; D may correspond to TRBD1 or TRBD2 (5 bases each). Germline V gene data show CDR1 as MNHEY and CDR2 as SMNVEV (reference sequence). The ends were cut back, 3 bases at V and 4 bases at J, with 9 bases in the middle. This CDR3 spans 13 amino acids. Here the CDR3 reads CASSLSGRETQYF. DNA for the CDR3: TGTGCCAGCAGTTTGTCAGGGAGAGAGACCCAGTACTTC.

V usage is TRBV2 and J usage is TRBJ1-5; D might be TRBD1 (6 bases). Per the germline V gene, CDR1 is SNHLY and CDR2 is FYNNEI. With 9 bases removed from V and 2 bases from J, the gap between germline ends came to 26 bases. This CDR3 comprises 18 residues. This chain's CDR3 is CASQTAGASKGGNQPQHF. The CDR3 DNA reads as TGTGCCAGTCAGACCGCGGGGGCATCAAAGGGAGGCAATCAGCCCCAGCATTTT.

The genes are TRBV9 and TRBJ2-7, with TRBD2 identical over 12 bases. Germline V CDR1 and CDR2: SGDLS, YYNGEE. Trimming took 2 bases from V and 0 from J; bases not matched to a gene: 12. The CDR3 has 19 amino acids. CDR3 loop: CASSVGLAGNQHLSYEQYF. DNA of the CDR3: TGTGCCAGCAGCGTCGGACTAGCGGGAAACCAGCACCTCTCCTACGAGCAGTACTTC. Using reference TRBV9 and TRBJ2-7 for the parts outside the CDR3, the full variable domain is DSGVTQTPKHLITATGQRVTLRCSPRSGDLSVYWYQQSLDQGLQFLIQYYNGEERAKGNILERFSAQQFPDLHSELNLSSLELGDSALYFCASSVGLAGNQHLSYEQYFGPGTRLTVT.

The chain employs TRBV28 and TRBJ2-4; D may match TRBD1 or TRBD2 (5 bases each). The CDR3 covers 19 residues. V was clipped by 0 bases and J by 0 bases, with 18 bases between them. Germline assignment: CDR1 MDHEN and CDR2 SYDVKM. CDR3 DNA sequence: TGTGCCAGCAGTTTATGGGATCCGGGACGGACCCTAGCCAAAAACATTCAGTACTTC. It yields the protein CASSLWDPGRTLAKNIQYF.

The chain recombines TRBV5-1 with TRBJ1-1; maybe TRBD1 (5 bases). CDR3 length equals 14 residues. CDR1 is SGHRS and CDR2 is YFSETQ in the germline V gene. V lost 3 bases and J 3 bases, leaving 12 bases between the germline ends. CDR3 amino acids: CASSSSWGYTEAFF. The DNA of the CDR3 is TGCGCCAGCAGCTCCTCGTGGGGCTACACTGAAGCTTTCTTT.

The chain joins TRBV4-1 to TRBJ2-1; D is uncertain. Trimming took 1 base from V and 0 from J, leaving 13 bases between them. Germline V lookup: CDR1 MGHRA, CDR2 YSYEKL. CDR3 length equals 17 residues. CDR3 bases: TGCGCCAGCAGCCAAGCTCAGGCGGCCTACTCCTACAATGAGCAGTTCTTC. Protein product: CASSQAQAAYSYNEQFF.

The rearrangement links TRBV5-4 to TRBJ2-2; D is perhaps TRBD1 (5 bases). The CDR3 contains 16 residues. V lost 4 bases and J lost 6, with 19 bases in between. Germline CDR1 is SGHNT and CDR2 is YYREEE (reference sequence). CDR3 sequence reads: CASSPRQNKGSGELFF. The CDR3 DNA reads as TGTGCCAGCAGCCCCCGACAGAATAAAGGGTCCGGGGAGCTGTTTTTT.

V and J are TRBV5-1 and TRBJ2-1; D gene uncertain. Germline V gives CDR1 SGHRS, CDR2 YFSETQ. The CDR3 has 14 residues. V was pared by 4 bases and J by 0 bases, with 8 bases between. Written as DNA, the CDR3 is TGCGCCAGCAGCACACTAAACTCCTACAATGAGCAGTTCTTC. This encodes CASSTLNSYNEQFF.

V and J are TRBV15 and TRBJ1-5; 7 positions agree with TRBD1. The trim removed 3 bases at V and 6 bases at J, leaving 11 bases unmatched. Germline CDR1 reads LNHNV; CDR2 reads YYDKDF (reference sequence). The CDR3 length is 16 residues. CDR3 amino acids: CATSRARTGGGQPQHF. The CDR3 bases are TGTGCCACCAGCAGGGCAAGGACAGGCGGGGGTCAGCCCCAGCATTTT.

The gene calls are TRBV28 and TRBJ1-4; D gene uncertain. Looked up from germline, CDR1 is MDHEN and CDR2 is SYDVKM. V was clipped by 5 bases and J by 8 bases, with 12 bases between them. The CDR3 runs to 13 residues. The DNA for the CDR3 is TGTGCCAGCAGTCCGGGAGACGGCGAAAAACTGTTTTTT. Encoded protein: CASSPGDGEKLFF.

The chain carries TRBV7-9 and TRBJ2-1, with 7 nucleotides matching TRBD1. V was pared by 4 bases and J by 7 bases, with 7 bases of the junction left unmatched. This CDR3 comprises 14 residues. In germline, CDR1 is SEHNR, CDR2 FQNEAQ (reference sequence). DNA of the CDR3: TGTGCCAGCAGCTACCCGTACAGGGGTAATGAGCAGTTCTTC. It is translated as CASSYPYRGNEQFF.

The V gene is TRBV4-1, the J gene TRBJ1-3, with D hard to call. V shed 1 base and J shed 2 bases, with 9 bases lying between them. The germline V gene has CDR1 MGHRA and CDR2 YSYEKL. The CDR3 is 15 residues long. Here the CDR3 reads CASSQGPGTGNTIYF. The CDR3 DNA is TGCGCCAGCAGCCAAGGCCCCGGGACTGGAAACACCATATATTTT.

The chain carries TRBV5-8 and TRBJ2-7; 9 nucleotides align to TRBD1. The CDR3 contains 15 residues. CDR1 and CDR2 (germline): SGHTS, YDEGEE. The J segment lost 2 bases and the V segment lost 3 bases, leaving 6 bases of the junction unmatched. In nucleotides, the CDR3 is TGTGCCAGCAGCTATTACAGGGGGCCGACCTACGAGCAGTACTTC. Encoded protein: CASSYYRGPTYEQYF. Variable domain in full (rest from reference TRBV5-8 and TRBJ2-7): EAGVTQSPTHLIKTRGQQATLRCSPISGHTSVYWYQQALGLGLQFLLWYDEGEERNRGNFPPRFSGRQFPNYSSELNVNALELEDSALYLCASSYYRGPTYEQYFGPGTRLTVT.

The CDR3 loop reads CASSRITDTQYF. The DNA of the CDR3 is TGTGCCAGCAGCCGGATCACAGATACGCAGTATTTT. The rearrangement links TRBV5-8 to TRBJ2-3; D is undetermined. Germline V gene data show CDR1 as SGHTS and CDR2 as YDEGEE. V was clipped by 4 bases and J by 2 bases, with 5 bases between them. This CDR3 region has 12 residues.

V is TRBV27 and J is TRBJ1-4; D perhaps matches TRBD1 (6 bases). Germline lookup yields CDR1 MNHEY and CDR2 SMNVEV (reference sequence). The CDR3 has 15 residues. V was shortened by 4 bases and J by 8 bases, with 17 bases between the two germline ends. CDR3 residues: CASSSWTEGEEKLFF. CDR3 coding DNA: TGTGCCAGCAGTTCATGGACAGAAGGAGAGGAAAAACTGTTTTTT.